Described below is a single T cell receptor (beta chain) sequence and its context. Its specificity is not known. The V gene's germline CDR1 is SGHDT and CDR2 YYEEEE. With 3 bases clipped from V and 2 bases from J, the junction kept 3 bases outside the gene matches. This CDR3 has 15 residues. This entry comes from a study of cytomegalovirus exposure and HLA in healthy donors. Study findings and constraints: In the roughly 130 validation repertoires, a later analysis found that first-cohort TCR clusters tended to co-occur. The authors listed roughly 150 TCR beta chains as cytomegalovirus-associated.

The assay was immunoSEQ multiplex PCR, and TCRdb's table has in-frame clones only and misses some. The data contain about 130,000 clones, approximately 84% of them singletons. This TCR derives from a man aged 30-40 years in good health and CMV-seropositive. This chain uses TRBV5-6 with TRBJ2-1; TRBD1 aligns across 9 bases. The sample comprised PBMCs. The CDR3 DNA follows: TGTGCCAGCAGCTGGGACAGGGCGGCCTACAATGAGCAGTTCTTC. Encoded protein: CASSWDRAAYNEQFF.